The present entry profiles one TCR beta chain with its context. As yet, its antigen is unknown. The CDR3 has 16 amino acids. The entry originates in a study of T cell responses to AZD1222 COVID-19 vaccine. General study results and limits: In a largely white British group with more females than males, clonal diversity was possibly underestimated. Across spike, vaccine-associated CD4 TCRs were found, dominant at 160-218 and 743-854.

The method was immunoSEQ multiplex PCR; TCRdb's version includes in-frame clones alone and lacks a portion of them. The data hold approximately 150,000 clones, with nearly 95% observed a single time. The sample was peripheral blood, taken on day 0 of AZD1222 vaccination. The TCR comes from an adult in good health. The gene calls are TRBV21-1 and TRBJ1-3; the table's D call TRBD1 went unverified against the DNA. TRBV21-1 corresponds to a pseudogene. CDR3 nucleotide sequence: TGTGCCAGCAGCAAACGGAGACAGGGGGCTCGAAACACCATATATTTT. Amino acids: CASSKRRQGARNTIYF.